The clone carrying this T cell receptor (beta chain) was seen a handful of times. This specimen belongs to a study of blood T cell repertoires in COVID-19. Study as a whole: Sites in the United States, Italy and Spain provided acute and convalescent COVID-19 samples.

This CDR3 contains 18 residues. CDR1 and CDR2 from the germline V gene are SGHTS and YDEGEE. The V segment lost 1 base and the J segment 3 bases; nucleotides outside the gene matches: 13. The authors' processing: Amplification from reference gene primers served as the basis for estimated nucleated cell counts. The table came from immunoSEQ multiplex PCR; TCRdb's copy has only in-frame clones and leaves some out. D and trimming come from the DNA, and the V and J calls and clone size come from that table. The table includes some 250,000 clones, approximately 90% detected once. The source material was peripheral blood. The TCR comes from a man aged 25 to 40 who had recovered from COVID-19. This rearrangement joins TRBV5-8 to TRBJ2-3; 8 bases fit TRBD1. DNA of the CDR3: TGTGCCAGCAGCTTGTGGCTAAGGACAGGGTACTGGACAGATACGCAGTATTTT. Translating it yields CASSLWLRTGYWTDTQYF. The full variable domain, completed using reference TRBV5-8 and TRBJ2-3, is EAGVTQSPTHLIKTRGQQATLRCSPISGHTSVYWYQQALGLGLQFLLWYDEGEERNRGNFPPRFSGRQFPNYSSELNVNALELEDSALYLCASSLWLRTGYWTDTQYFGPGTRLTVL.